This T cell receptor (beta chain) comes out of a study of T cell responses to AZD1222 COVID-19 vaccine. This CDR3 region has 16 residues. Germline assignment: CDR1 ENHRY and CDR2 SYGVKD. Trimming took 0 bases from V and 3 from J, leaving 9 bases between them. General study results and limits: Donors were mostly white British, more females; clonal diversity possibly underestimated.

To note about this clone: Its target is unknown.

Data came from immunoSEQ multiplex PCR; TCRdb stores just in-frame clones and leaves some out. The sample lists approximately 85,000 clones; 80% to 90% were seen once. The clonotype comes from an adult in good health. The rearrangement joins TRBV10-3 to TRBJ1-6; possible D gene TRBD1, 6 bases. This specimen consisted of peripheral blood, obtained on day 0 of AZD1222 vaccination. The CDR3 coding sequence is TGTGCCATCAGTGAGTCGAGGGGGGGCTATAATTCACCCCTCCACTTT. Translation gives CAISESRGGYNSPLHF.